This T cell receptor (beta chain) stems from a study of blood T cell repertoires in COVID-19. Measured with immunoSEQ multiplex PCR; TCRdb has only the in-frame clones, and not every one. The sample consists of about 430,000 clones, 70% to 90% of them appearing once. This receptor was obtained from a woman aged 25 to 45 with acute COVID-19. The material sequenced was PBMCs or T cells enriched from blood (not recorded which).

CDR3 nucleotide sequence: TGTGCCAGCAGTACGCGAGGCAATCAGCCCCAGCATTTT. Residues: CASSTRGNQPQHF. J is TRBJ1-5 and V is TRBV6-6; D unresolved. CDR3 length equals 13 residues. Deletions cut 5 bases from V and 2 bases from J, with 7 bases between. Germline V gene lookup returns CDR1 MNHNY and CDR2 SVGAGI (reference sequence).